These T cell receptor beta chains were read from a single sample in a study of CD8+CD57+ T cells in acquired aplastic anemia. A single record per CDR3 protein comes from TCRdb applying MiXCR to the reads. This repertoire shows some 170,000 distinct CDR3 sequences, around 50% found once; its top ten account for roughly 1.2%. Sequenced material: sorted CD4+, CD8+, or CD8+CD57+ T cells (not recorded which) from PBMCs. These receptors all come from a human donor with aplastic anemia. Each CDR3 is given with its conserved first and last residue. Each record gives: J gene, clone size, V gene, D gene, CDR3 length, CDR3 protein, CDR3 DNA. D genes are given only for firm matches. Size values are once, few and many counts, or a class for expanded clones, and some rows have none.

TRBJ1-1,-,TRBV9,-,14,CASSVGPLGTEAFF,TGTGCCAGCAGCGTAGGACCCCTGGGCACTGAAGCTTTCTTT
TRBJ2-7,many,TRBV7-2,-,13,CASGVYSSYEQYF,TGTGCCAGCGGCGTCTATAGCTCCTACGAGCAGTACTTC
TRBJ2-5,many,TRBV7-8,-,14,CASSLGGLQETQYF,TGTGCCAGCAGCTTAGGTGGGTTGCAAGAGACCCAGTACTTC
TRBJ1-6,-,TRBV7-9,-,13,CASSLERNSPLHF,TGTGCCAGCAGCTTAGAGAGGAATTCACCCCTCCACTTT
TRBJ1-6,-,TRBV7-2,-,15,CASSFGLNVNSPLHF,TGTGCCAGCAGCTTTGGACTGAACGTTAATTCACCCCTCCACTTT
TRBJ1-2,many,TRBV19,-,14,CASSMAQAGYGYTF,TGTGCCAGTAGTATGGCCCAGGCTGGGTATGGCTACACCTTC
TRBJ2-1,once,TRBV11-3,-,12,CASIQGNNEQFF,TGTGCCAGCATCCAAGGTAACAATGAGCAGTTCTTC
TRBJ1-2,-,TRBV6-1,-,11,CASTGVRGYTF,TGTGCCAGCACGGGGGTCCGGGGCTACACCTTC
TRBJ1-1,-,TRBV19,-,14,CASSIGPGWTEAFF,TGTGCCAGTAGTATAGGGCCAGGGTGGACTGAAGCTTTCTTT
TRBJ2-7,-,TRBV7-2,-,13,CASSLAGENEQYF,TGTGCCAGCAGCTTGGCGGGTGAGAATGAGCAGTACTTC
TRBJ2-4,-,TRBV6-1,TRBD2,14,CASSETSGGDIQYF,TGTGCCAGCAGTGAGACTAGCGGGGGTGACATTCAGTACTTC
TRBJ1-1,-,TRBV5-1,TRBD1,16,CASSLARGDMNTEAFF,TGCGCCAGCAGCTTGGCCAGGGGGGATATGAACACTGAAGCTTTCTTT
TRBJ2-1,-,TRBV7-9,-,13,CASSRAPYNEQFF,TGTGCCAGCAGCCGCGCACCATACAATGAGCAGTTCTTC
TRBJ1-1,many,TRBV5-1,-,16,CASSLIYDTEKTEAFF,TGCGCCAGCAGCCTAATCTACGATACGGAAAAAACTGAAGCTTTCTTT
TRBJ1-2,-,TRBV5-5,TRBD1,15,CASSLAPLQGDGYTF,TGTGCCAGCAGCTTGGCCCCTCTACAGGGGGATGGCTACACCTTC
TRBJ2-5,-,TRBV12-5,-,11,CASGLRETQYF,TGTGCTAGTGGTTTGAGGGAGACCCAGTACTTC
TRBJ2-7,-,TRBV27,TRBD1,13,CASRAGGSYEQYF,TGTGCCAGCAGAGCAGGGGGCAGCTACGAGCAGTACTTC
TRBJ1-2,many,TRBV24-1,-,10,CATLPDGYTF,TGTGCCACCCTACCGGATGGCTACACCTTC
TRBJ1-6,-,TRBV18,-,16,CASSHRGGRESSPLHF,TGTGCCAGCTCACATAGGGGGGGCAGAGAGAGTTCACCCCTCCACTTT
TRBJ2-1,few,TRBV24-1,TRBD1,15,CATSDGGQGTNEQFF,TGTGCCACCAGTGACGGGGGACAGGGGACCAATGAGCAGTTCTTC
TRBJ1-2,-,TRBV15,-,17,CATSGPSGGSSGYGYTF,TGTGCCACCAGTGGCCCGTCCGGGGGCTCCTCTGGCTATGGCTACACCTTC
TRBJ2-3,-,TRBV5-1,-,16,CASSSGGLLVADTQYF,TGCGCCAGCAGCTCCGGCGGACTCCTAGTCGCAGATACGCAGTATTTT
TRBJ1-6,-,TRBV27,-,15,CASSYRGVGISPLHF,TGTGCCAGCAGTTATCGGGGAGTTGGAATTTCACCCCTCCACTTT
TRBJ2-1,-,TRBV10-3,TRBD1,13,CASLRDRGHEQFF,TGTGCCAGTCTTCGGGACAGGGGTCATGAGCAGTTCTTC
TRBJ1-4,-,TRBV25-1,TRBD1,14,CASSNRGGGEKLFF,TGTGCCAGCAGCAACAGGGGTGGAGGTGAAAAACTGTTTTTT
TRBJ1-1,-,TRBV7-9,-,12,CASSAPLTEAFF,TGTGCCAGCAGCGCCCCCCTGACTGAAGCTTTCTTT